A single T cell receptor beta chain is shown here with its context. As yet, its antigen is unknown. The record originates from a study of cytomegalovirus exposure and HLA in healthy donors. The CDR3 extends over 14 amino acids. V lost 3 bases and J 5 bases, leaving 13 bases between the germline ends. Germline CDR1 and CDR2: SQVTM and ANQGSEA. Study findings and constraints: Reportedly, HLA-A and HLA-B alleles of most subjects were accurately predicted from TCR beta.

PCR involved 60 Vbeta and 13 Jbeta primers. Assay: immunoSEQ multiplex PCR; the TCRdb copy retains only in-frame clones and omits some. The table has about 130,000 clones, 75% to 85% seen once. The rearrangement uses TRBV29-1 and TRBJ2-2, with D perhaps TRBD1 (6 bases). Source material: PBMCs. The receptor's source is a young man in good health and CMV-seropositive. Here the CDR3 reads CSVDYGGRTGELFF. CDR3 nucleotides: TGCAGCGTTGATTATGGGGGCAGAACCGGGGAGCTGTTTTTT.